The 13 T cell receptor beta chains given below trace back to one sample, sequenced in a study of blood T cell repertoires in COVID-19. Clones were read by immunoSEQ multiplex PCR, and TCRdb kept only the in-frame ones, dropping some. Of about 160,000 clones in the sample, roughly 90% are singletons; the top ten hold 3% to 4.5%. Specimen: peripheral blood. The receptors were sampled from a woman in her fifties or sixties who had recovered from COVID-19.

This clone was observed once. J is TRBJ1-2 and V is TRBV3-1 (or the pseudogene TRBV3-2), with 7 bases that match TRBD1. CDR1 LGHDT and CDR2 YNNKEL come from the germline V gene (reference sequence). The CDR3 contains 19 residues. After removal of 0 bases from V and 3 bases from J, the junction contained 16 bases not matched to a gene. The CDR3 bases are TGTGCCAGCAGCCAAGACACCCTCCAAGACAGGGCAAGCGACTATGGCTACACCTTC. Its protein product is CASSQDTLQDRASDYGYTF.

The chain recombines TRBV11-2 with TRBJ1-2, with 11 bases matching TRBD1. Germline V gene data show CDR1 as SGHAT and CDR2 as FQNNGV. This CDR3 region has 19 residues. J was trimmed by 0 bases and V by 4 bases; bases with no gene match: 13. The CDR3, as DNA: TGTGCCAGCAGCTCCAACCGGGAGGGACAGGGGGTCTCTAACTATGGCTACACCTTC. This encodes CASSSNREGQGVSNYGYTF.

V usage is TRBV28 and J usage is TRBJ1-6; the match to TRBD1 covers 8 bases. This CDR3 is built from 14 residues. The ends lost 6 bases at V and 5 bases at J; junction bases unmatched: 3. The germline gives CDR1 MDHEN, CDR2 SYDVKM. CDR3 loop: CASRRDRNNSPLHF. The CDR3 DNA reads as TGTGCCAGCAGACGGGACAGGAATAATTCACCCCTCCACTTT.

The chain carries TRBV5-1 and TRBJ2-5, with TRBD2 identical over 7 bases. The CDR3 has 14 amino acids. The germline V gene encodes CDR1 SGHRS and CDR2 YFSETQ. V lost 0 bases and J lost 4; bases outside the gene matches: 3. Here the CDR3 DNA reads TGCGCCAGCAGCTTGGTTCCGGGGGGAGAGACCCAGTACTTC. Translation gives CASSLVPGGETQYF.

The chain carries TRBV3-1 (or the pseudogene TRBV3-2) and TRBJ1-2; 8 bases align to TRBD1. This CDR3 spans 15 amino acids. The V gene's germline CDR1 is LGHDT and CDR2 YNNKEL (reference sequence). Trimming at V came to 0 bases and at J to 4 bases, leaving 4 bases not matched to a gene. The DNA of the CDR3 is TGTGCCAGCAGCCAAGAGCCAGGGGGCGTCTATGGCTACACCTTC. Its protein is CASSQEPGGVYGYTF.

The chain has TRBV5-4 and TRBJ1-1; D perhaps matches TRBD1 (6 bases). The CDR3 is made up of 13 amino acids. Trimming took off 1 base at V and 3 bases at J, with 7 bases between the two ends. Per germline, CDR1 SGHNT and CDR2 YYREEE (reference sequence). CDR3 in amino acids: CASSLYRDTEAFF. As DNA, the CDR3 is TGTGCCAGCAGCTTGTACAGGGACACTGAAGCTTTCTTT.

This clone was seen just once. The rearrangement links TRBV29-1 to TRBJ1-5; D not certain. The V and J ends lost 4 bases and 0 bases respectively, with 7 bases between them. CDR1 and CDR2 (germline): SQVTM, ANQGSEA. The length of the CDR3 is 13 residues. Here the CDR3 reads CSVGQNSNQPQHF. As DNA, the CDR3 is TGCAGCGTTGGACAAAATAGCAATCAGCCCCAGCATTTT.

J is TRBJ2-5 and V is TRBV5-5; the D gene is possibly TRBD2 (6 bases). Germline V gene sequence: CDR1 SGHKS, CDR2 YYEKEE (reference sequence). V shed 1 base and J shed 1 base, with 8 bases lying between them. The CDR3 runs 14 residues. For the CDR3, the DNA is TGTGCCAGCAGCTTGATCGGGGGCCAAGAGACCCAGTACTTC. Its translation is CASSLIGGQETQYF.

This rearrangement joins TRBV6-5 to TRBJ1-1; 9 nucleotides match TRBD1. Germline lookup yields CDR1 MNHEY and CDR2 SVGAGI. V dropped 0 bases and J dropped 5; count of bases not matched to a gene: 4. This CDR3 is 15 amino acids long. The CDR3 coding sequence is TGTGCCAGCAGTTACTCGAGGACAGGGGTAACTGAAGCTTTCTTT. This sequence encodes CASSYSRTGVTEAFF.

The genes are TRBV3-1 (or the pseudogene TRBV3-2) and TRBJ2-7; 7 bases are a match to TRBD2. The trim removed 4 bases at V and 7 bases at J, leaving 7 bases unmatched. CDR3 length: 13 amino acids. Germline V gene sequence: CDR1 LGHDT, CDR2 YNNKEL (reference sequence). This CDR3 is CASSPGGSEEQYF. The CDR3 nucleotides are TGTGCCAGCAGCCCCGGGGGGTCTGAAGAGCAGTACTTC.

This chain uses TRBV5-1 with TRBJ2-5; 8 nucleotides match TRBD1. J was trimmed by 3 bases and V by 4 bases; bases with no gene match: 8. Germline CDR1 reads SGHRS; CDR2 reads YFSETQ. CDR3 length: 15 amino acids. The CDR3 spells CASSKGQGREETQYF. DNA of the CDR3: TGCGCCAGCAGCAAAGGACAGGGTCGAGAAGAGACCCAGTACTTC.

V and J are TRBV4-1 and TRBJ2-2, with TRBD1 identical over 7 bases. The CDR3 consists of 16 residues. With V trimmed by 4 bases and J by 1 base, 6 bases remained unmatched. The germline gives CDR1 MGHRA, CDR2 YSYEKL. Here the CDR3 reads CASSRRQGVNTGELFF. The CDR3 coding sequence is TGCGCCAGCAGCCGCCGACAGGGAGTGAACACCGGGGAGCTGTTTTTT.

The J gene is TRBJ2-3, the V gene TRBV6-5, with 9 positions matching TRBD2. The CDR3 has 15 amino acids. CDR1 MNHEY and CDR2 SVGAGI come from the germline V gene. The V segment lost 6 bases and the J segment 0 bases; nucleotides outside the gene matches: 4. The CDR3 loop reads CASRYSGGSTDTQYF. The CDR3 coding sequence is TGTGCCAGCAGGTACAGCGGGGGGAGCACAGATACGCAGTATTTT.